Listed here is a single TCR beta chain. The antigen remains undetermined. This entry belongs to a study of beta chain features in type 1 diabetes. Points from the study as a whole: Since sequencing was performed on cDNA, cells with high TCR expression could be over-represented. Moderate but significant shortening of TCRB CDR3s was recorded in all four CD4+ subsets from Type 1 diabetes patients.

The isolated RNA, all of it, was reverse transcribed, so expressed TCRB transcripts were what got sequenced. Profiled with immunoSEQ multiplex PCR; TCRdb holds only in-frame clones, not every one. The sample has about 150,000 clones; less than 9.5% are singletons. This CDR3 contains 11 residues. Per the germline V gene, CDR1 is MNHNY and CDR2 is SVGAGI (reference sequence). Sequencing was carried out using central memory CD4+ T cells from blood. V usage is TRBV6-6 and J usage is TRBJ2-5; D is uncertain. The J call may be faulty, since TRBJ2-7 better matches the DNA end. This TCR was recovered from a man between 18 and 29 years old in good health. In DNA form, the CDR3 reads TGTGCCAGCAGTGAAAATTACGAGCAGTACTTC. Protein sequence: CASSENYEQYF.